The following is a T cell receptor beta chain sequence with its context. No antigen is known for it. TCRdb recomputed calls from the 5' RACE reads with MiXCR, one row per CDR3 protein. The sample carries over 8,000 distinct CDR3 sequences, approximately 71% recorded once. General study findings and limits: Tumor memory CD4+ T cell TCR gene usage was found to cluster with blood and lymph node memory CD4+ cells and with lymph node naive CD4+ cells. The larger cohort examined one V-J beta rearrangement, not whole repertoires.

This receptor was identified in a female donor with breast cancer. Input material: tumor-infiltrating naive CD4+ T cells sorted from the breast tumor. Subset indicated: naive CD4+ T cells, CD4+CD45RA+CD25-.

The CDR3 coding sequence is TGCAGTGCTACTGCATCAGGGGATCAGCCCCAGCATTTT. Translated, it gives CSATASGDQPQHF. The genes are TRBV20-1 and TRBJ1-5; D possibly corresponds to TRBD1 (6 bases). The V end was cut by 4 bases, the J end by 5 bases, with 12 bases between. Germline-derived CDR1 and CDR2 are DFQATT and SNEGSKA (reference sequence). The CDR3 totals 13 residues.